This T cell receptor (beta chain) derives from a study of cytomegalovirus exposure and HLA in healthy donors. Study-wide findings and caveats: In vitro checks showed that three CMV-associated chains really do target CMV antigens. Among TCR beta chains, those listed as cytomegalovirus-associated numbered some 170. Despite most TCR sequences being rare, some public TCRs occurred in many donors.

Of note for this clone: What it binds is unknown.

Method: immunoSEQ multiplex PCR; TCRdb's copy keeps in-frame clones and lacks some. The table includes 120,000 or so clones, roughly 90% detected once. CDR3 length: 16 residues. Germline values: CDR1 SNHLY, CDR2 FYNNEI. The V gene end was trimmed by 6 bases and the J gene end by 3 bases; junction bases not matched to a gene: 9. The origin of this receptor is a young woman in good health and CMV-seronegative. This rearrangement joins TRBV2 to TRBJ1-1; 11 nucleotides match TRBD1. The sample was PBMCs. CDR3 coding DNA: TGTGCCAGCAGCTTCGGACAGGGGGCGCCCCACACTGAAGCTTTCTTT. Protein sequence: CASSFGQGAPHTEAFF.